This T cell receptor (beta chain) was identified in a study of CD8+ T cells in alopecia areata. Germline V gene sequence: CDR1 MNHEY, CDR2 SVGAGI. V was pared by 5 bases and J by 5 bases, with 7 bases of the junction left unmatched. There are 14 residues in the CDR3. Study-wide results and limits: Tissue-resident alphabeta T cells belonging to normal skin likewise get sequenced within scalp specimens.

In regard to this clone: Its matching antigen is unknown.

cDNA reverse transcribed from extracted RNA served as the sequencing template. The table came from immunoSEQ multiplex PCR; TCRdb's copy has only in-frame clones and leaves some out. The data show 90,000 to 120,000 clones, 84% seen once. Regarding treatment: oral pan-JAK inhibitor, 5-10 mg twice daily. Punch biopsies of lesional scalp, plus peripheral blood, were taken from alopecia areata patients. Investigators sorted PBMCs to obtain both CD4+ and CD8+ T cells. This TCR derives from a human donor with alopecia areata. The genes are TRBV6-5 and TRBJ2-7; 9 positions agree with TRBD1. Source: CD8+ T cells sorted from blood, taken at week 24, from a patient treated with tofacitinib. The CDR3 nucleotides read TGTGCCAGCAGTACGAAACAGGGGGCGGACGAGCAGTACTTC. As protein: CASSTKQGADEQYF.